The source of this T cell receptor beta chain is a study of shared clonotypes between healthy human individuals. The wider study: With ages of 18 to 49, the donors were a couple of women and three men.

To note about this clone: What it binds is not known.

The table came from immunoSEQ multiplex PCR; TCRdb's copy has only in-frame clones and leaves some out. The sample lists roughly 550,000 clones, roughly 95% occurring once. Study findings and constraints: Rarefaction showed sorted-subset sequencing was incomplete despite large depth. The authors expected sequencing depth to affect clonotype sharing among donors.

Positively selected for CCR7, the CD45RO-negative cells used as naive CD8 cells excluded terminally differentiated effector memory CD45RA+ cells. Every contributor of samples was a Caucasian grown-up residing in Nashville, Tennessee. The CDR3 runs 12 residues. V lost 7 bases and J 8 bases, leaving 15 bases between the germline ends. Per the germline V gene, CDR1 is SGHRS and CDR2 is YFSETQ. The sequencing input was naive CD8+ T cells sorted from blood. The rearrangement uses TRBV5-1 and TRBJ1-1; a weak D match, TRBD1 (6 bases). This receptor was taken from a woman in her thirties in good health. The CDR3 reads CASGHVTGEAFF. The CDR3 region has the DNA TGCGCCAGCGGGCATGTTACAGGGGAAGCTTTCTTT.